A selection of T cell receptor beta chains follows, all from one sample in a study of Graves' ophthalmopathy and Graves' hyperthyroidism. One entry per CDR3 protein, called by TCRdb with MiXCR from the multiplex PCR reads. The data contain a few hundred thousand distinct CDR3 sequences, less than 40% of them singletons. The sequenced material came from peripheral blood or thyroid tissue (not recorded which). The receptors were sampled from an adult man with Graves' hyperthyroidism. CDR3s leave out the opening cysteine and the closing phenylalanine or tryptophan.

>TRBV20-1
SASSRREPDTQY
>TRBV5-4
ASSFKITGAEAF
>TRBV27
ASSLRDGNTIY
>TRBV27
ASSLGARLNQPQH
>TRBV7-9
ASSSVRRVTYQGYPSYGYT
>TRBV2
ASRRGGDGYT
>TRBV6-2/TRBV6-3
ARDLKSGSSYEQY
>TRBV20-1
SFTIAGQGEQY
>TRBV4-1
ASSQDWGTVSNQPQH
>TRBV5-1
ASSLEGTVMNTEAF
>TRBV29-1
SVETRGKGETQY
>TRBV7-6
ASSDGQGTGEQY
>TRBV5-1
ASSLADHLN
>TRBV20-1
SARVVGKANTEAL
>TRBV20-1
SAGRGEKLF
>TRBV2
ASRGDRVQETQY
>TRBV10-3
AISAQGADETQY
>TRBV25-1
ASSFGATDTQY
>TRBV20-1
SASTTSGELF
>TRBV25-1
ASSDRGIEQY
>TRBV12-3/TRBV12-4
ATRWQGGEKLF
>TRBV12-3/TRBV12-4
ASSFPGEGNEQY
>TRBV27
ASSLSPSFTEAF
>TRBV6-6
ASTRGTADYGYT
>TRBV20-1
SASSLQGGLPGNTIY
>TRBV7-9
ASSHPRGLGTGELF
>TRBV7-3
ASSAGPETQY
>TRBV7-9
ASSPRTSGASDTEAF
>TRBV7-8
ASSLEPENTEAF
>TRBV7-9
ASSSTGVHYGYT
>TRBV28
ASSPTGTYEQY
>TRBV6-6
ASSSFSRVLNTEAF
>TRBV3-1
ASSQDLIGRGYGYT
>TRBV20-1
SARDYSGANVLT
>TRBV5-1
ASSSLRGGAEAF
>TRBV5-6
ASSLQGPSYNEQF
>TRBV14
ASSQGVKETGPYEQY